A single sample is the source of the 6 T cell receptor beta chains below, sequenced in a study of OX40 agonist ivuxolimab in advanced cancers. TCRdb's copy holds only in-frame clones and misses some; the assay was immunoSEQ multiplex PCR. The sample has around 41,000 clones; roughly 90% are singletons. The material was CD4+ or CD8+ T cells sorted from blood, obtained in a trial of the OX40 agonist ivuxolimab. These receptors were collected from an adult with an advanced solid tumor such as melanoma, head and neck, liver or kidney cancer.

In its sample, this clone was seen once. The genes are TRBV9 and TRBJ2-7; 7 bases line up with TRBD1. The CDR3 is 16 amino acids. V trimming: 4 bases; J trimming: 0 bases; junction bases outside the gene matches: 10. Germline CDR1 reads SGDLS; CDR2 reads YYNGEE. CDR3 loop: CASSPRDWTGSYEQYF. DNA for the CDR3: TGTGCCAGCAGCCCAAGGGATTGGACAGGCTCCTACGAGCAGTACTTC.

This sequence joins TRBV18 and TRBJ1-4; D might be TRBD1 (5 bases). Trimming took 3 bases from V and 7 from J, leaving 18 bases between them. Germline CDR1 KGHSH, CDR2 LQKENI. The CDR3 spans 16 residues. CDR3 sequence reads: CASSPSSRAGGEKLFF. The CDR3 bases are TGTGCCAGCTCACCCTCGTCCAGGGCTGGGGGTGAAAAACTGTTTTTT.

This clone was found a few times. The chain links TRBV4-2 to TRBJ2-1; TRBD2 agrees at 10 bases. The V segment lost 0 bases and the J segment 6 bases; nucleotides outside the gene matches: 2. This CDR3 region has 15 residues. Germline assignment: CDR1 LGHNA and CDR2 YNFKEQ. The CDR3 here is CASSQEAGGPNEQFF. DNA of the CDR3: TGTGCCAGCAGCCAAGAAGCGGGAGGGCCCAATGAGCAGTTCTTC.

Here the CDR3 reads CASQTSPGPGGNEQFF. The CDR3 region has the DNA TGTGCCAGCCAAACCTCCCCGGGACCCGGGGGCAATGAGCAGTTCTTC. The chain joins TRBV5-4 to TRBJ2-1, with D tentatively TRBD2 (6 bases). Germline CDR1 reads SGHNT; CDR2 reads YYREEE (reference sequence). CDR3 length: 16 amino acids. V was cut by 7 bases and J by 6 bases, with 23 bases left in between.

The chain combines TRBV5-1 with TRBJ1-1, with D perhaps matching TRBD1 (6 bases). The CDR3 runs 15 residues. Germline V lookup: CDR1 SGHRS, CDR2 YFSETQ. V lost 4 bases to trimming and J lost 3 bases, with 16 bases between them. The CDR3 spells CASSVRQAQDTEAFF. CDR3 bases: TGCGCCAGCAGCGTAAGACAGGCACAAGACACTGAAGCTTTCTTT.

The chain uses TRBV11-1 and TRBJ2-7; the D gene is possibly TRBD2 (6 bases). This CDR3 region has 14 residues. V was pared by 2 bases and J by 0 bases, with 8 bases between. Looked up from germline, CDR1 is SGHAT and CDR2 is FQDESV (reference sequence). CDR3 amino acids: CASSLFGSSYEQYF. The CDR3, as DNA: TGTGCCAGCAGCTTATTCGGGAGCTCCTACGAGCAGTACTTC.